This TCR beta chain originates from a study of T cells after yellow fever vaccination. V lost 5 bases and J 8 bases, leaving 15 bases between the germline ends. The CDR3 spans 14 residues. Germline CDR1 reads SEHNR; CDR2 reads FQNEAQ (reference sequence). TCRdb fed the 5' RACE reads into MiXCR, producing one record per CDR3 protein. The table records some 550,000 distinct CDR3 sequences, roughly 19% of them present only once. Points from the study as a whole: Any FACS-sorted repertoire could hold abundant clonotypes that contaminate it from the bulk population. In post-booster samples, most primary-vaccination clones reappeared (under 98% CD4, 88% CD8).

With regard to this clonotype: Its antigen is not known.

Source: PBMCs, taken 15 days after the yellow fever booster vaccination. This TCR derives from a man aged 30 to 39 who received the YFV17D yellow fever vaccine. The V call is TRBV7-9, the J call TRBJ1-4; D might be TRBD1 (5 bases). CDR3 loop: CASSRGLGQEKLFF. For the CDR3, the DNA is TGTGCCAGCAGCAGGGGACTTGGTCAGGAAAAACTGTTTTTT.